This TCR beta chain was retrieved from a study of early T cells in non-severe SARS-CoV-2 infection. The wider study: Bulk RNA taken from unsorted whole blood was sequenced, leaving chains unpaired.

Unique molecular identifiers were affixed to single, distinct cDNA molecules. TCRdb itself ran the 5' RACE reads through MiXCR, one entry per CDR3 protein. There are 20,000 to 25,000 distinct CDR3 sequences in the sample; roughly 5.3% occur only once, and 9.5% to 12% lies in the top ten. The sample holds many counts of this clonotype. What it recognizes is unknown. Study-level results: Anti-spike CD8 responses were favored in VDJdb matching, and private and CD4 specificities were missed.

V lost 2 bases, J lost 4 bases, and 8 bases lay in between. The CDR3 covers 14 residues. In germline, CDR1 is KGHSH, CDR2 LQKENI. This clonotype was obtained from an adult who was a healthcare worker with PCR-confirmed SARS-CoV-2 infection or an uninfected control (not recorded which). The chain has TRBV18 and TRBJ2-2, with D maybe TRBD2 (5 bases). What was sequenced was whole blood. CDR3 residues: CASSPTRFTGELFF. Here the CDR3 DNA reads TGTGCCAGCTCACCAACTAGATTCACCGGGGAGCTGTTTTTT.